This T cell receptor (beta chain) derives from a study of early T cells in non-severe SARS-CoV-2 infection. Ten or more counts support this clonotype. Each CDR3 protein is one row after TCRdb ran MiXCR on the 5' RACE reads. The sample contains 20,000 to 25,000 distinct CDR3 sequences, 5% to 6% of which appear only once. V dropped 0 bases and J dropped 0 bases, with 10 bases sitting between them. From germline, CDR1 is DFQATT and CDR2 SNEGSKA (reference sequence). This CDR3 spans 15 amino acids. This receptor was identified in an adult who was a healthcare worker with PCR-confirmed SARS-CoV-2 infection or an uninfected control (not recorded which). Sequencing used whole blood, obtained at baseline. The chain couples TRBV20-1 to TRBJ2-3; possibly TRBD1 for D (6 bases). CDR3 nucleotides: TGCAGTGCTAGAGATGGGACACAGAGCACAGATACGCAGTATTTT. Translated: CSARDGTQSTDTQYF.